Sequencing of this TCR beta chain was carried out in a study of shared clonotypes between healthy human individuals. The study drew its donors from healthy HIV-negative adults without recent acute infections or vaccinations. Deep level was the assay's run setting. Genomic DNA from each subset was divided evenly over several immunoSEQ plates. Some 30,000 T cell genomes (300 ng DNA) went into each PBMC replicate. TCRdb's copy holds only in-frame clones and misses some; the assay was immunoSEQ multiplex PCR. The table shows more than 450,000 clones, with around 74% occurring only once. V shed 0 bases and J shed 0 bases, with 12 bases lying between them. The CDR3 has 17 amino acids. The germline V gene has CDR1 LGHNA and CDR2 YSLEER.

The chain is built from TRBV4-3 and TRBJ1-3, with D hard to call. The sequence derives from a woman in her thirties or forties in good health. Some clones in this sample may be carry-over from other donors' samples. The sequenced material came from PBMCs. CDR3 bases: TGCGCCAGCAGCCAAGATGGACCGAATTACTCTGGAAACACCATATATTTT. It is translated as CASSQDGPNYSGNTIYF.